Included here is one T cell receptor (beta chain) sequence, with context. This clonotype was observed a handful of times. Its antigen is unknown. No much larger clone exists at a distance of one base, and base qualities are not known. This sample was included in a study of blood T cells in healthy people across ages (dated by TCRdb to the mid-2010s). In the study overall: Template switching captured roughly one uniquely barcoded TCR beta cDNA molecule per two T cells in model experiments. Using the same blood draw, the study looked at two additional independent replicas of 1 million unique cDNA reads for two donors, one aged 18 to 30 and the other aged 80 or older. Donors of different ages were randomly distributed across sequencing lanes to avoid experimental bias. Age-related changes in TCR beta repertoire diversity were measured in the study by deep sequencing normalized with unique cDNA molecular identifiers. The donors were divided into four age groups: young (average approximately 17 years), middle-aged (roughly 42), aged (around 67) and long-lived (around 87).

The CDR3 has 15 amino acids, counting the end cysteine and phenylalanine. The sequence is cut down to CDR3 DNA, 45 bases in frame from base 1. In the germline V gene, CDR1 corresponds to SGHTA and CDR2 to FQGTGA. The research as a whole found: Because profiling used bulk unsorted PBMCs, naive and antigen-experienced compartments could not be compared conclusively. Compared with the aged group, more naive CD4+ T cells, fewer expanded clones and increased TCR diversity were shown by the long-lived group, suggesting age selection. The CMV infection status of donors was not known, potentially confounding age-related changes in expanded clonotypes. As age increased, observed TCR beta diversity per million T cells dropped in a roughly linear way, and a significant reduction was already evident by age around 41. Estimates of total diversity from one million sequenced T cells were regarded as lower bounds and underestimates. The percentage of naive T cells measured by flow cytometry correlated strongly with observed TCR beta diversity.

Libraries were made using 5' RACE. Sequencing instrument: Illumina HiSeq 2500. A second roughly 7 to 11 cycle PCR used a sample-barcoded 5' primer and a J-beta primer mix. Each TCR beta cDNA molecule received a unique molecular identifier from a template-switch 5' adaptor carrying 12 random nucleotides. Each sample yielded at least 3 million CDR3-containing paired-end reads. All of the RNA was converted into first-strand cDNA using the Mint cDNA synthesis kit, with a TRBC-specific oligonucleotide serving as the primer. Following uracil-DNA glycosylase treatment, a first 18-cycle PCR with universal primers M1SS and BC2_uni_R was performed on all cDNA. Regarding the original processing steps: Each sample was normalized by randomly selecting 1 million high-quality reads, each carrying a distinct molecular identifier. Reads sharing molecular identifiers were discarded rather than binned into consensus sequences. CDR3 identification, clonotype clustering and error correction used MiTCR with a Q25 quality threshold and the strictest error-elimination algorithm. Lower-bound total TCR beta diversity was estimated with a nonparametric unseen species model using Euler transformation. TCRdb reran the public reads through fastp at Q25 and MiXCR, keeping productive beta chains. Entries are consolidated by CDR3 protein sequence, retaining the most common genes and DNA. These V and J calls derive from TCRdb rather than the authors' analysis. For this sample there are around 750,000 distinct CDR3 sequences; about 55% appear just once. The ten largest clones represent roughly two fifths of the sample.

Donors were roughly 40 systemically healthy Caucasian individuals from Russia aged 6 to 90 years. Each donor gave ten milliliters of peripheral blood, drawn into EDTA-treated Vacutainer tubes. PBMCs were isolated by Ficoll-Paque density-gradient centrifugation, with at least 7 million obtained per sample. Trizol reagent was used to extract total RNA from the PBMCs, yielding at least 5.5 micrograms per sample. Naive CD45RAhigh/CD27high T cell percentages were measured by flow cytometry on a PBMC aliquot from every donor. This receptor was obtained from a man at least 80 years old in good health. The sequence is built from TRBV7-3 and TRBJ2-7; possibly the D gene is TRBD2, per 6 matching bases. The J call is doubtful: the DNA matches TRBJ2-5 better. Material: blood. The nucleotide sequence reads TGTGCCAGCAGCTTTAGCGGACGGTCTGGAGAGACCCAGTACTTC. It is translated as CASSFSGRSGETQYF.